What follows is one T cell receptor (beta chain) and its context. The data were obtained in a study of blood T cell repertoires in COVID-19. Only in-frame clones appear in the TCRdb table, and some are missing; sequencing was by immunoSEQ multiplex PCR. The sample carries around 250,000 clones, over 75% recorded once. CDR1 and CDR2 (germline): SGHRS, YFSETQ. Trimming removed 0 bases from V and 4 bases from J, with 13 bases in between. CDR3 size: 15 residues. The J gene is TRBJ1-2, the V gene TRBV5-1, with D maybe TRBD1 (5 bases). The sample comprised peripheral blood. This receptor was taken from a man aged 30 to 45 who had recovered from COVID-19. The CDR3 nucleotides are TGCGCCAGCAGCTTGGGGGGCAGTAGGGTCTATGGCTACACCTTC. Translated: CASSLGGSRVYGYTF.